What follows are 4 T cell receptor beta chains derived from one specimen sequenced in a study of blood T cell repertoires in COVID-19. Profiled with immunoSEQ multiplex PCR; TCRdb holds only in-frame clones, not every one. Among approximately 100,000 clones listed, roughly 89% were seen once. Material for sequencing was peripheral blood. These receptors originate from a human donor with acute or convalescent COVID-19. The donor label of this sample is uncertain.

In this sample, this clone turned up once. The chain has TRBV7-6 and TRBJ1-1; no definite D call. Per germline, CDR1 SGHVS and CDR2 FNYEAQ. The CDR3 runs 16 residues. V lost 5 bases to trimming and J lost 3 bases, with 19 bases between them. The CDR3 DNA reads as TGTGCCAGCAGCCCCGCCCAAAGAGTCTCCGACACTGAAGCTTTCTTT. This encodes CASSPAQRVSDTEAFF.

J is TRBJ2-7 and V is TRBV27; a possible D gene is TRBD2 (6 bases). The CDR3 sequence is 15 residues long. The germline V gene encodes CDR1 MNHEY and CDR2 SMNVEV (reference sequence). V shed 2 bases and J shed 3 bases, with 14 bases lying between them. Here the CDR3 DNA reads TGTGCCAGCAGTTTAGGGACGGGAGTCAACTACGAGCAGTACTTC. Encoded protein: CASSLGTGVNYEQYF.

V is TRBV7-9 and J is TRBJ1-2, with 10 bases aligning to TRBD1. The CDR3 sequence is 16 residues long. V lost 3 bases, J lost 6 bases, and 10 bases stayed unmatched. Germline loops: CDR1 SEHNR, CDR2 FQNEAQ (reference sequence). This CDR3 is CASSFVPGQGIDGYTF. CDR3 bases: TGTGCCAGCAGCTTTGTCCCGGGACAGGGGATAGATGGCTACACCTTC.

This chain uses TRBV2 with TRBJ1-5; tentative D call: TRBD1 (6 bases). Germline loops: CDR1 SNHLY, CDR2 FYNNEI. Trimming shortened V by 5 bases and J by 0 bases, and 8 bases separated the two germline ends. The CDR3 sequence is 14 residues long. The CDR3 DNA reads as TGTGCCAGCAGTCGGGACATTAGCAATCAGCCCCAGCATTTT. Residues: CASSRDISNQPQHF.